The subject of this entry is one T cell receptor beta chain. TCRdb's table, derived via immunoSEQ multiplex PCR, lists solely in-frame clones and lacks some. Among about 100,000 clones listed, about 91% were seen once. There are 16 residues in the CDR3. Germline CDR1 and CDR2: SGHVS and FQNEAQ. The ends lost 6 bases at V and 9 bases at J; junction bases unmatched: 11. This specimen comes from a study of blood T cell repertoires in COVID-19. Study as a whole: Sites in the United States, Italy and Spain provided acute and convalescent COVID-19 samples. PBMCs, B-cell-depleted T cells, or T cells were the source of the cDNA or gDNA that made up the material.

This chain links TRBV7-8 with TRBJ2-1, with 13 positions matching TRBD2. Sequences were obtained from peripheral blood. The source of this sequence is a man aged 50-59 years with active or convalescent COVID-19. The DNA of the CDR3 is TGTGCCAGCAGGTTACGGACTAGCGGGAGCTGGAGTGAGCAGTTCTTC. It yields the protein CASRLRTSGSWSEQFF.